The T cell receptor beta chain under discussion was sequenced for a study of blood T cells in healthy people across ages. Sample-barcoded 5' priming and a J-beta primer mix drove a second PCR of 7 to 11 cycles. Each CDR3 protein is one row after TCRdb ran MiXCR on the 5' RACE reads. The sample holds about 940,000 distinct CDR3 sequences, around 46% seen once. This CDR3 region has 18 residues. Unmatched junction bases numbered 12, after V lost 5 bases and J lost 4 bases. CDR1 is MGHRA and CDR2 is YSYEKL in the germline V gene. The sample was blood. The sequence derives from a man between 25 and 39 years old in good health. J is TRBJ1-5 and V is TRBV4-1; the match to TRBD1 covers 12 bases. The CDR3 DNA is TGCGCCAGCAGCAAAGGGGCAGGGACAGGGGGCTTGAATCAGCCCCAGCATTTT. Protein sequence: CASSKGAGTGGLNQPQHF.